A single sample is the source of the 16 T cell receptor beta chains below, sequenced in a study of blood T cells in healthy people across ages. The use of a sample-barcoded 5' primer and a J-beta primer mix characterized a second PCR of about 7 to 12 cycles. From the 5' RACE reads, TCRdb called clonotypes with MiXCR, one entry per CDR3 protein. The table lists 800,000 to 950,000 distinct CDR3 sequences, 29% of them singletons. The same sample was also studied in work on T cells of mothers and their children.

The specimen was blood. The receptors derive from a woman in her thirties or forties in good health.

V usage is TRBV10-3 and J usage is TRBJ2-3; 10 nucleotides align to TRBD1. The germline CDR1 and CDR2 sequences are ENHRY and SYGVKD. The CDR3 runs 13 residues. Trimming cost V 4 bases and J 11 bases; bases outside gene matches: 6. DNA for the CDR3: TGTGCCATCAGTGGACAGGGGGCAGAGGGGCAGTATTTT. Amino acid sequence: CAISGQGAEGQYF.

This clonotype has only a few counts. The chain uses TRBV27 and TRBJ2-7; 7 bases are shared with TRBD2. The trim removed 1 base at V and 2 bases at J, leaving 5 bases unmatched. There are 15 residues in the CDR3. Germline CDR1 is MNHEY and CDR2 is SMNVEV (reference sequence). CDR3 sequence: CASSLLASGAYEQYF. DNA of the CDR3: TGTGCCAGCAGTTTATTGGCTAGCGGCGCCTACGAGCAGTACTTC.

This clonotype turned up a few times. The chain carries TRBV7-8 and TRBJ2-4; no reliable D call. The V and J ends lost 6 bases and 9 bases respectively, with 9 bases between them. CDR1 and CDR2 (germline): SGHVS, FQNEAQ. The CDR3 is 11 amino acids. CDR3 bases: TGTGCCAGCAGGGACGAAGGCATTCAGTACTTC. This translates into CASRDEGIQYF. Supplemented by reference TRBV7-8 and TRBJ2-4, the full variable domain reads GAGVSQSPRYKVAKRGQDVALRCDPISGHVSLFWYQQALGQGPEFLTYFQNEAQLDKSGLPSDRFFAERPEGSVSTLKIQRTQQEDSAVYLCASRDEGIQYFGAGTRLSVL.

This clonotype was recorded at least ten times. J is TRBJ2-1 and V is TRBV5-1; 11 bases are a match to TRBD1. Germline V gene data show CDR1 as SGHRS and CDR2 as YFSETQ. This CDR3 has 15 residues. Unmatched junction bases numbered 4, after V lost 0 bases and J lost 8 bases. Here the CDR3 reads CASSLARTGGDEQFF. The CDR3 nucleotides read TGCGCCAGCAGCTTGGCCCGGACAGGGGGCGATGAGCAGTTCTTC.

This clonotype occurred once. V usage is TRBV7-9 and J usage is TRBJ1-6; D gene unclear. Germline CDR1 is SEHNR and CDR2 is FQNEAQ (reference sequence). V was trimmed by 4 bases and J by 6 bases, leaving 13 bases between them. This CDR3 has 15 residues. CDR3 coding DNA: TGTGCCAGCAGCTCTTCGGTTGAGGTTAATTCACCCCTCCACTTT. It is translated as CASSSSVEVNSPLHF.

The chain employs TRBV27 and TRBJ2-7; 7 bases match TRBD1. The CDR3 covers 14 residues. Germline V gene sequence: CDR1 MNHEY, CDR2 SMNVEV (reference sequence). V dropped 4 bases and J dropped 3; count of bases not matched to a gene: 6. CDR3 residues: CASSSLAGGYEQYF. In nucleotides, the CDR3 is TGTGCCAGCAGTTCCCTGGCAGGGGGCTACGAGCAGTACTTC.

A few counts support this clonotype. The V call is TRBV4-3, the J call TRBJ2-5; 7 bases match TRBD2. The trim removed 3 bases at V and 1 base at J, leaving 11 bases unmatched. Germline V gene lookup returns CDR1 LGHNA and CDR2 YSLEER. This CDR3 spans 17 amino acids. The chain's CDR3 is CASSQRPAGRIQETQYF. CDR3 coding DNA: TGCGCCAGCAGCCAGAGACCAGCGGGGCGGATCCAAGAGACCCAGTACTTC.

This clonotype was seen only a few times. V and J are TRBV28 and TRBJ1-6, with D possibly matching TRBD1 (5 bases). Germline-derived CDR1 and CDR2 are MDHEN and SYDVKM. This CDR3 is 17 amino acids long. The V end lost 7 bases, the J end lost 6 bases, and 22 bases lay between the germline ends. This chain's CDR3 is CASTPRSGGVTNSPLHF. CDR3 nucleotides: TGTGCCAGCACCCCGCGTTCGGGGGGAGTAACTAATTCACCCCTCCACTTT.

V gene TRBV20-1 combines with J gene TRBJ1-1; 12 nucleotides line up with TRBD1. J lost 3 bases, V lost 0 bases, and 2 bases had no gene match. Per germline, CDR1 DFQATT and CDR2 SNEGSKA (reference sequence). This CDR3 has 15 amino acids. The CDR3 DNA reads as TGCAGTGCTAGAGATTGGGACAGGGGGCACACTGAAGCTTTCTTT. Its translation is CSARDWDRGHTEAFF.

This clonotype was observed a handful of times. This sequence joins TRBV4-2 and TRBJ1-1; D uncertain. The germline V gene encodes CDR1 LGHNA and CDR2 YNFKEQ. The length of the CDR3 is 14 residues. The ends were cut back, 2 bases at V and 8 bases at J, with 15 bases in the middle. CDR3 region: CASSQFGVIAEAFF. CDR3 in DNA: TGTGCCAGCAGCCAATTTGGGGTTATAGCCGAAGCTTTCTTT.

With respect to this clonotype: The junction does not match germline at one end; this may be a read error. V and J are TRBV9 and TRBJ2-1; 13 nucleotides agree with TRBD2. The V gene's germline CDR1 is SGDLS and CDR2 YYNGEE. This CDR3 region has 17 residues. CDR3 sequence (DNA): TGTGCCAGCAGCCCCCGCCTGACTAGCGGGGGGCACAATGAGCGGTTCTTC. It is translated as CASSPRLTSGGHNERFF.

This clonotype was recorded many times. The CDR3 protein is CASSTRGLDQETQYF. The CDR3 DNA reads TGTGCCAGCTCTACGAGGGGGCTGGATCAAGAGACCCAGTACTTC. The chain carries TRBV27 and TRBJ2-5, with 7 bases that match TRBD1. CDR1 and CDR2 from the germline V gene are MNHEY and SMNVEV (reference sequence). The CDR3 totals 15 residues. With 8 bases clipped from V and 2 bases from J, the junction kept 11 bases outside the gene matches.

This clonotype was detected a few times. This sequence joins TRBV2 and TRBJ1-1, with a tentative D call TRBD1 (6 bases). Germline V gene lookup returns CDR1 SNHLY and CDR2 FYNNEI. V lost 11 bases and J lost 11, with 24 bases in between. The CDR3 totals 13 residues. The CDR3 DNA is TGTGCCTCAAACCCACAGGGACTATACGAGGCTTTCTTT. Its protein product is CASNPQGLYEAFF.

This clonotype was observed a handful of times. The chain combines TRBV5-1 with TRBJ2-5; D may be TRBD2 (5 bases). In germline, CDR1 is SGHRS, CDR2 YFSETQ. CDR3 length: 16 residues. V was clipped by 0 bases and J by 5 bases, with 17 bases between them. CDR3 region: CASSLAYGSEGETQYF. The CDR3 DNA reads TGCGCCAGCAGCTTGGCCTACGGTAGCGAGGGTGAGACCCAGTACTTC.

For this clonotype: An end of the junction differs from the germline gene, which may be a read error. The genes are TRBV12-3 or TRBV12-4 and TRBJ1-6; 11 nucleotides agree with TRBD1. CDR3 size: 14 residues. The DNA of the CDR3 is TGTGCCGGCAGAAGGGACAGGGGGAATTCACCCCTCCACTTT. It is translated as CAGRRDRGNSPLHF.

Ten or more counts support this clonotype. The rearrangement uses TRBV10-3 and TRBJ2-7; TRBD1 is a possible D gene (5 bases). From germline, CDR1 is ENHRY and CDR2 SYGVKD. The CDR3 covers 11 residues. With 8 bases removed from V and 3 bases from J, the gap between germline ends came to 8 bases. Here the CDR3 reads CAIGADYEQYF. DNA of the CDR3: TGTGCCATCGGGGCCGACTACGAGCAGTACTTC.